One sample yielded the 4 T cell receptor beta chains listed below, sequenced in a study of cytomegalovirus exposure and HLA in healthy donors. 60 Vbeta and 13 Jbeta primers were used in PCR. Sequencing used immunoSEQ multiplex PCR; TCRdb keeps in-frame clones, though not all of them. The sample contains roughly 170,000 clones, roughly four fifths of which appear only once. Sequencing input: PBMCs. The receptor set was obtained from a female donor in good health and CMV-seronegative.

J is TRBJ1-1 and V is TRBV2; a possible D gene is TRBD1 (5 bases). This CDR3 is built from 12 residues. Germline V gene data show CDR1 as SNHLY and CDR2 as FYNNEI. Trimming took off 6 bases at V and 13 bases at J, with 18 bases between the two ends. CDR3 nucleotides: TGTGCCAGCAGGGAGTCAGGGATTTATGATTTCTTT. Protein product: CASRESGIYDFF.

The V and J genes are TRBV18 and TRBJ2-7; 7 positions agree with TRBD2. V dropped 1 base and J dropped 6; count of bases not matched to a gene: 15. Germline-derived CDR1 and CDR2 are KGHSH and LQKENI. The CDR3 is 17 residues long. In nucleotides, the CDR3 is TGTGCCAGCTCACCACGCCCGATTACCGGGACTAACTTCGAGCAGTACTTC. It translates to CASSPRPITGTNFEQYF. Full variable domain (outside the CDR3, taken from reference TRBV18 and TRBJ2-7): NAGVMQNPRHLVRRRGQEARLRCSPMKGHSHVYWYRQLPEEGLKFMVYLQKENIIDESGMPKERFSAEFPKEGPSILRIQQVVRGDSAAYFCASSPRPITGTNFEQYFGPGTRLTVT.

This clone was detected a few times. Germline is not matched at one junction end, which may reflect a read error. This chain joins TRBV27 and TRBJ1-5, with D perhaps TRBD1 (5 bases). Germline V gene lookup returns CDR1 MNHEY and CDR2 SMNVEV (reference sequence). The CDR3 has 15 residues. The CDR3 region is CASSLLGQGNQPQHF. As DNA, the CDR3 is TGTGCCAGCAGCTTATTAGGACAAGGCAATCAGCCCCAGCATTTT.

The CDR3 nucleotides read TGTGCCAGCAGTCGGACCGGGACTAGCGGGAGGAATGAGCAGTTCTTC. Translating it yields CASSRTGTSGRNEQFF. The rearrangement uses TRBV28 and TRBJ2-1, with 15 positions matching TRBD2. The CDR3 is 16 residues long. Per the germline V gene, CDR1 is MDHEN and CDR2 is SYDVKM. V gave up 5 bases and J gave up 7 bases; unmatched junction bases: 6. Based on the CDR3 plus reference TRBV28 and TRBJ2-1, the full variable domain is DVKVTQSSRYLVKRTGEKVFLECVQDMDHENMFWYRQDPGLGLRLIYFSYDVKMKEKGDIPEGYSVSREKKERFSLILESASTNQTSMYLCASSRTGTSGRNEQFFGPGTRLTVL.